The clone carrying this TCR beta chain was seen repeatedly, ten times or more. The data are from a study of T cells in Graves' hyperthyroidism and ophthalmopathy. Study-wide background: Peripheral blood was taken when the disease was first diagnosed, before any treatment began.

RNA transcripts were the template for amplifying TCR beta CDR3 regions. HTBI primers were employed in a first-round RT-PCR of the TCR CDR3. In TCRdb, the multiplex PCR reads were re-called with MiXCR into one record per CDR3 protein. The sample carries fewer than 650,000 distinct CDR3 sequences, more than 13% recorded once. V was shortened by 3 bases and J by 9 bases, with 9 bases between the two germline ends. The germline V gene has CDR1 PRHDT and CDR2 FYEKMQ (reference sequence). The CDR3 is made up of 12 amino acids. The V and J genes are TRBV13 and TRBJ2-1; a possible D gene is TRBD2 (6 bases). Sequencing was carried out using blood. The receptor comes from a woman aged 18 to 35 with Graves' ophthalmopathy. CDR3 in amino acids: CASSFVGGEQFF. In DNA form, the CDR3 reads TGTGCCAGCAGCTTCGTGGGGGGTGAGCAGTTCTTC.